The present T cell receptor beta chain was sequenced within a study of cytomegalovirus exposure and HLA in healthy donors. The study, taken as a whole, reports: Follow-up analysis found HLA locus-dependent TCR association rates, highest for DRB1 and lowest for HLA-C.

About this clone itself: Its target is unknown.

The PCR had 60 Vbeta and 13 Jbeta primers. TCRdb's table, derived via immunoSEQ multiplex PCR, lists solely in-frame clones and lacks some. The specimen's table records around 70,000 clones. The receptor's source is a female donor in good health and CMV-seropositive. The sequenced material came from PBMCs.

The DNA for the CDR3 is TGTGCCAGCAGTGGTAGGACAGGTATATCCTACGAGCAGTACTTC. It codes for CASSGRTGISYEQYF. This chain joins TRBV6-1 and TRBJ2-7; TRBD1 matches 7 bases. Germline CDR1 and CDR2: MNHNS and SASEGT. The CDR3 runs to 15 residues. V dropped 4 bases and J dropped 1; count of bases not matched to a gene: 7.